This TCR beta chain was documented in a study of long-term antiretroviral therapy in people with HIV. Treated in the United States were all of the participants with HIV. The authors ran the immunoSEQ assay, v3.0, at survey level. Sequencing was intended to reach about 35,000-55,000 T-cell genomes per sample. Some clones are missing from TCRdb's copy, which holds only in-frame ones; the method was immunoSEQ multiplex PCR. The top ten hold approximately 4.8% of the sample, which has around 26,000 clones, more than 75% seen once. Points on this clone: Antigen: not known.

CDR3 size: 17 residues. Per germline, CDR1 KGHSH and CDR2 LQKENI. Trimming cost V 3 bases and J 6 bases; bases outside gene matches: 9. Points from the study as a whole: Collection spanned 2004 to 2017; ART regimens may be less effective than current ones. Despite increasing after ART, diversity remained lower than that of transplant donor controls.

This specimen was unsorted PBMCs, taken 0.5 years after starting antiretroviral therapy. The genes are TRBV18 and TRBJ1-5; 12 positions agree with TRBD1. The sequence came from a woman aged 40 to 50 with HIV. The CDR3 loop is CASSPSGTGGPSQPQHF. The DNA of the CDR3 is TGTGCCAGCTCACCTTCCGGGACAGGGGGCCCTAGTCAGCCCCAGCATTTT.